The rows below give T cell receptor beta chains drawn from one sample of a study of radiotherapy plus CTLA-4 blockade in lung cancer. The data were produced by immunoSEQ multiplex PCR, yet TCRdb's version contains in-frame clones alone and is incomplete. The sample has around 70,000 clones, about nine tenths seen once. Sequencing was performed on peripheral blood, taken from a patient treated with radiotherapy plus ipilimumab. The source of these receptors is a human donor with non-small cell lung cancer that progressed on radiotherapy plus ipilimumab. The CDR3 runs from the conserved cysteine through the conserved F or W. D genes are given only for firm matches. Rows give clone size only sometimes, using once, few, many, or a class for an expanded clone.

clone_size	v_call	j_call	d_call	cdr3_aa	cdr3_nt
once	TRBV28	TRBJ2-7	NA	CASSLGRVGYEQYF	TGTGCCAGCAGTTTAGGTAGGGTAGGTTACGAGCAGTACTTC
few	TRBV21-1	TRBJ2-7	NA	CASTPGPYSYEQYF	TGTGCCAGCACCCCGGGACCCTACTCCTACGAGCAGTACTTC
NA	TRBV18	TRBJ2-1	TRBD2	CASSPPSGSSYNEQFF	TGTGCCAGCTCACCACCCAGCGGGAGCTCCTACAATGAGCAGTTCTTC
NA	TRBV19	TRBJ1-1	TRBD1	CASRMLDRPTEAFF	TGTGCCAGTAGAATGTTGGACAGGCCCACTGAAGCTTTCTTT
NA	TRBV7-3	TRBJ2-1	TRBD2	CASSPNPGLAGMRDNEQFF	TGTGCCAGCAGCCCAAACCCCGGACTAGCGGGAATGAGAGACAATGAGCAGTTCTTC
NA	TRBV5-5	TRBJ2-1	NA	CASSLKSSYNEQFF	TGTGCCAGCAGCTTGAAGAGCTCCTACAATGAGCAGTTCTTC
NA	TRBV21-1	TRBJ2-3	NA	CASSGSGGTDTQYF	TGTGCCAGCAGCGGTAGCGGGGGCACAGATACGCAGTATTTT
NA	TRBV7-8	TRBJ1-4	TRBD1	CASSLNRGNEKLFF	TGTGCCAGCAGCTTAAACAGGGGTAATGAAAAACTGTTTTTT
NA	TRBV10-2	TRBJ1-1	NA	CASTPTGNTEAFF	TGCGCCAGCACCCCGACAGGGAACACTGAAGCTTTCTTT
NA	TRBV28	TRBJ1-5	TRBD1	CASRPTGIRNQPQHF	TGTGCCAGCAGGCCGACAGGGATTCGCAATCAGCCCCAGCATTTT
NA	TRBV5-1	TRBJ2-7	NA	CASSSGPNIGEQYF	TGCGCCAGCAGCTCCGGGCCCAATATCGGGGAGCAGTACTTC
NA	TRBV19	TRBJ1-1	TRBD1	CASRDRVSAFF	TGTGCCAGTAGGGACAGGGTGTCGGCTTTCTTT
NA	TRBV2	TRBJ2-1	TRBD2	CASRGPPIGGRAGNEQFF	TGTGCCAGCAGGGGACCCCCAATCGGCGGGAGGGCCGGGAATGAGCAGTTCTTC
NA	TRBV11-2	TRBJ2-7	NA	CASSLGAAGEQYF	TGTGCCAGCAGCTTAGGGGCAGCCGGGGAGCAGTACTTC
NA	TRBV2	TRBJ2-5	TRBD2	CASSADNSGRTQYF	TGTGCCAGCAGTGCCGATAATAGCGGGAGGACCCAGTACTTC
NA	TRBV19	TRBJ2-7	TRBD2	CASSIVSSGPLHEQYF	TGTGCCAGTAGTATAGTTTCTAGCGGACCCCTGCACGAGCAGTACTTC
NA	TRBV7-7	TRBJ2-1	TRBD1	CASSPRHGLQGMLDEQFF	TGTGCTAGCAGCCCGCGCCACGGGCTACAGGGGATGCTAGATGAGCAGTTCTTC
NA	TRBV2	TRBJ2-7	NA	CASSEWSYEQYF	TGTGCCAGCAGTGAGTGGTCCTACGAGCAGTACTTC
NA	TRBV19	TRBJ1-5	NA	CASGQWSNQPQHF	TGTGCCAGTGGACAATGGAGCAATCAGCCCCAGCATTTT
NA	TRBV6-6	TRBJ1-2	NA	CASSGPALYGYTF	TGTGCCAGCAGTGGACCGGCCCTATATGGCTACACCTTC
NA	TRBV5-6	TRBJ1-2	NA	CASRNRDGYTF	TGTGCCAGTAGGAACAGGGATGGCTACACCTTC
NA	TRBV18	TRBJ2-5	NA	CASSPRIGLQETQYF	TGTGCCAGCTCCCCCCGAATCGGTCTACAAGAGACCCAGTACTTC
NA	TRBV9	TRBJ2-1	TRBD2	CASSGLAGTYNEQFF	TGTGCCAGCAGCGGGCTAGCGGGGACCTACAATGAGCAGTTCTTC
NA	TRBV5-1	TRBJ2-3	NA	CASSSSTSTDTQYF	TGCGCCAGCAGCTCCTCGACTAGCACAGATACGCAGTATTTT
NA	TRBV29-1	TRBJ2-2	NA	CSVVREANTGELFF	TGCAGCGTTGTCAGGGAAGCGAACACCGGGGAGCTGTTTTTT
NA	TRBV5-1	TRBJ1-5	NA	CASSWEGYSNQPQHF	TGCGCCAGCAGCTGGGAGGGTTATAGCAATCAGCCCCAGCATTTT
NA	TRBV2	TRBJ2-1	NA	CASSEMAGSYNEQFF	TGTGCCAGCAGTGAAATGGCGGGCTCCTACAATGAGCAGTTCTTC
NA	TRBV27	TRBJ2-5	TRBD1	CASSFPPGQGRETQYF	TGTGCCAGCAGTTTTCCCCCGGGACAGGGGAGGGAGACCCAGTACTTC
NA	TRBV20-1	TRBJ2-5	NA	CSAGIETQYF	TGCAGTGCTGGGATAGAGACCCAGTACTTC
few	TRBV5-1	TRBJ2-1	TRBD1	CASSIGTDEQFF	TGCGCCAGCAGCATAGGGACAGACGAGCAGTTCTTC
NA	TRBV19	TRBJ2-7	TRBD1	CASSTLGTVYEQYF	TGTGCCAGTAGCACTCTCGGGACAGTGTACGAGCAGTACTTC
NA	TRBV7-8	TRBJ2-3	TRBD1	CASSFRDRGLDTQYF	TGTGCCAGCAGCTTTAGGGACAGGGGTTTAGATACGCAGTATTTT
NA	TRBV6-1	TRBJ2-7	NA	CASRETLGHYEQYF	TGTGCCAGCAGAGAAACACTTGGACACTACGAGCAGTACTTC
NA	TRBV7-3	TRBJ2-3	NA	CASSLGVRVTDTQYF	TGTGCCAGCAGCTTAGGAGTTCGGGTAACAGATACGCAGTATTTT
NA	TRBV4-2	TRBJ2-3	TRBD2	CASRGDRGLAGVLDTQYF	TGTGCCAGCAGGGGAGACCGGGGACTAGCGGGAGTGTTAGATACGCAGTATTTT
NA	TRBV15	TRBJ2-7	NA	CATSRGRTTSYEQYF	TGTGCCACCAGCAGGGGACGGACAACCTCCTACGAGCAGTACTTC
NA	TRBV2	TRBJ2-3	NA	CASSTGADTQYF	TGTGCCAGCAGTACGGGAGCGGATACGCAGTATTTT
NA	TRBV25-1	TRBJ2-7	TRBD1	CASRDRTGQSYEQYF	TGTGCCAGCAGGGACCGGACAGGGCAATCCTACGAGCAGTACTTC
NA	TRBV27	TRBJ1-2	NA	CASSFGTNYGYTF	TGTGCCAGCAGTTTTGGCACAAACTATGGCTACACCTTC